These T cell receptor beta chains were read from a single sample in a study of blood T cell repertoires in COVID-19. Produced via immunoSEQ multiplex PCR; TCRdb's table is partial and in-frame only. The table includes 200,000 to 300,000 clones, around 88% detected once. Specimen: peripheral blood. Source of these receptors: a woman aged 25 to 39 who had recovered from COVID-19. Each CDR3 is given with its conserved first and last residue. The order of the fields is clone size, D gene, J gene, V gene, CDR3 protein, CDR3 DNA. D genes are given only for firm matches. Only some rows state a clone size, as once, few, many or a class for expanded clones.

- TRBD2 TRBJ2-3 TRBV24-1 CATTTSGGPPVKDTQYF TGTGCCACCACAACTAGCGGGGGGCCCCCCGTTAAAGATACGCAGTATTTT
- - TRBJ2-7 TRBV6-2/TRBV6-3 CASSADSARSSDEQYF TGTGCCAGCAGTGCTGATTCGGCCCGATCGAGCGACGAGCAGTACTTC
- TRBD1 TRBJ1-2 TRBV2 CASSQGQGYGYTF TGTGCCAGCAGTCAGGGACAGGGGTATGGCTACACCTTC
- - TRBJ1-1 TRBV27 CASSLSRSTEAFF TGTGCCAGCAGTTTATCGAGATCCACTGAAGCTTTCTTT
- TRBD1 TRBJ2-3 TRBV5-1 CASSPGQFSTDTQYF TGCGCCAGCAGCCCGGGACAGTTTAGCACAGATACGCAGTATTTT
many TRBD1 TRBJ1-1 TRBV4-3 CASSQEEILGTGNTEAFF TGCGCCAGCAGCCAAGAAGAAATTCTAGGGACAGGGAACACTGAAGCTTTCTTT
once TRBD2 TRBJ2-5 TRBV25-1 CASSLAGGPETQYF TGTGCCAGTTCACTAGCGGGGGGGCCAGAGACCCAGTACTTC
- TRBD1 TRBJ2-3 TRBV4-1 CASSAEPGGASFTQYF TGCGCCAGCAGCGCAGAGCCAGGGGGCGCGAGTTTTACGCAGTATTTT
- - TRBJ2-7 TRBV5-1 CASSRDSYEQYF TGCGCCAGCAGCCGCGACAGCTACGAGCAGTACTTC
- - TRBJ1-6 TRBV30 CAWRDSRGFPSPLHF TGTGCCTGGAGGGATTCCCGAGGGTTCCCTTCACCCCTCCACTTT
- TRBD1 TRBJ2-1 TRBV19 CATRSRDSSYNEQFF TGTGCCACACGATCCCGGGACAGCTCCTACAATGAGCAGTTCTTC
- - TRBJ1-2 TRBV27 CASSYDRTGGYTF TGTGCCAGCAGCTACGACAGAACGGGCGGCTACACCTTC
- - TRBJ1-5 TRBV5-6 CASSLARTVEQPQHF TGTGCCAGCAGCTTGGCTAGGACAGTAGAGCAGCCCCAGCATTTT
- TRBD2 TRBJ2-3 TRBV7-2 CASSSAGLGTSGGTDTQYF TGTGCCAGCAGCTCGGCAGGCCTCGGGACTAGCGGGGGCACAGATACGCAGTATTTT
- - TRBJ2-1 TRBV6-5 CASSYSSRGFNEQFF TGTGCCAGCAGTTACTCTAGTCGGGGTTTCAATGAGCAGTTCTTC
- - TRBJ1-2 TRBV20-1 CSARYREGYTF TGCAGTGCTAGATACAGGGAAGGCTACACCTTC
- - TRBJ2-6 TRBV19 CASKDQGSGANVLTF TGTGCCAGTAAAGACCAGGGCTCTGGGGCCAACGTCCTGACTTTC
- - TRBJ2-3 TRBV7-3 CASSGTLTDTQYF TGTGCCAGCAGCGGGACTTTGACAGATACGCAGTATTTT
- - TRBJ1-4 TRBV12-3/TRBV12-4 CASLQGTNEKLFF TGTGCCAGCTTACAGGGTACTAATGAAAAACTGTTTTTT
- - TRBJ2-5 TRBV12-3/TRBV12-4 CASSLRPGETQYF TGTGCCAGCAGTTTACGTCCCGGAGAGACCCAGTACTTC
- TRBD1 TRBJ2-5 TRBV6-2/TRBV6-3 CASSHGTGSVETQYF TGTGCCAGCAGCCACGGGACAGGGAGTGTGGAGACCCAGTACTTC
once TRBD1 TRBJ1-4 TRBV27 CASRSDRASKRLFF TGTGCCAGCAGGTCGGACAGGGCCTCAAAGAGACTGTTTTTT
- TRBD1 TRBJ1-6 TRBV6-2/TRBV6-3 CASSSLQARGQNSPLHF TGTGCCAGCAGCTCGTTACAGGCCAGGGGGCAGAATTCACCCCTCCACTTT
- TRBD2 TRBJ2-3 TRBV6-1 CASSELSGGQRPSTDTQYF TGTGCCAGCAGTGAACTGAGCGGGGGGCAAAGACCTAGCACAGATACGCAGTATTTT
- - TRBJ1-2 TRBV12-3/TRBV12-4 CASSLTQTVGYTF TGTGCCAGCAGTTTAACACAGACGGTCGGCTACACCTTC
- - TRBJ2-3 TRBV20-1 CTTKAADTQYF TGCACCACAAAGGCGGCAGATACGCAGTATTTT
- TRBD2 TRBJ2-1 TRBV5-4 CASSFGTSAYNEQFF TGTGCCAGCAGCTTCGGGACTAGTGCCTACAATGAGCAGTTCTTC